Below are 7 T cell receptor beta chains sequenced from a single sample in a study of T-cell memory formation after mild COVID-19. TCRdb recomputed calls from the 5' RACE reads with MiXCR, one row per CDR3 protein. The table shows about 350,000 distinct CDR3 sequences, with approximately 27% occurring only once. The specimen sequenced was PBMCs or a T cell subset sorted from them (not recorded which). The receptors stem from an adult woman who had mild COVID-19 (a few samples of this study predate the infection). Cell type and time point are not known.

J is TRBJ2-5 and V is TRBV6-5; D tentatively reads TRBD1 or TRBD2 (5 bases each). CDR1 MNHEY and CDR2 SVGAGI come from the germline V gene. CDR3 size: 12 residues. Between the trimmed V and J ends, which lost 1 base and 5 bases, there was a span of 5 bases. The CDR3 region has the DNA TGTGCCAGCAGTTACTGGGGGGAGACCCAGTACTTC. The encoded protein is CASSYWGETQYF.

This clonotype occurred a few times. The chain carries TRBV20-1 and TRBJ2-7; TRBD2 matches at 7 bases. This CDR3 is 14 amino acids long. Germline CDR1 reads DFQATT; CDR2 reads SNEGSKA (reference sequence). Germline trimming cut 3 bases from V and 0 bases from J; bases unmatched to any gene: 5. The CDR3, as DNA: TGCAGTGCTAGCGATGCTAGCGGCTCCTACGAGCAGTACTTC. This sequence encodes CSASDASGSYEQYF.

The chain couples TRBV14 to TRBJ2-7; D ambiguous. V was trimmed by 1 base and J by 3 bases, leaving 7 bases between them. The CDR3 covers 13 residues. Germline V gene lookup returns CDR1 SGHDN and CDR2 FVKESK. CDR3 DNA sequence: TGTGCCAGCAGCCAAGTTAGGTTCTACGAGCAGTACTTC. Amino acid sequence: CASSQVRFYEQYF.

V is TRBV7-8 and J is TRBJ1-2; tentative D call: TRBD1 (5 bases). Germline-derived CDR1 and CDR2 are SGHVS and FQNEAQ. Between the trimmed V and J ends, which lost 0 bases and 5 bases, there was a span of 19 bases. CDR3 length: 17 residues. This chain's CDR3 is CASSLATGMGRWYGYTF. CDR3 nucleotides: TGTGCCAGCAGCTTAGCCACCGGGATGGGACGCTGGTATGGCTACACCTTC.

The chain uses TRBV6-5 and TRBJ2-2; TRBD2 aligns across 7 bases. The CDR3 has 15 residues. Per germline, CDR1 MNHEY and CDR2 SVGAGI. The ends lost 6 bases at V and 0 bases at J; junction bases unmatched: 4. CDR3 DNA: TGTGCCAGCAGCCATGGGGGGGCGAACACCGGGGAGCTGTTTTTT. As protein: CASSHGGANTGELFF.

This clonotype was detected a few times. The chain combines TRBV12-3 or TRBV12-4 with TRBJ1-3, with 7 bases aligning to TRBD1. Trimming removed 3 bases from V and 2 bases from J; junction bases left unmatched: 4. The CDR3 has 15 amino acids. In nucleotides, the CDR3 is TGTGCCAGCAGTTTTGAGGGGGCGCCTGGAAACACCATATATTTT. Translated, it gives CASSFEGAPGNTIYF.

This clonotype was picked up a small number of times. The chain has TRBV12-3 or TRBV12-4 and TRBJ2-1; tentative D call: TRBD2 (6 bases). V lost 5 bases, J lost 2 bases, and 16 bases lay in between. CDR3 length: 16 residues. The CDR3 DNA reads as TGTGCCAGCAGTCTCAGCGGGTCCACAACCTACAATGAGCAGTTCTTC. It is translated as CASSLSGSTTYNEQFF.